The clone carrying this TCR beta chain was counted many times. Its target is not known. The length of the CDR3 is 13 residues. Germline V gene lookup returns CDR1 KGHDR and CDR2 SFDVKD. The V segment lost 10 bases and the J segment 3 bases; nucleotides outside the gene matches: 7. As TCR cDNA was made by 5'RACE template switching, a universal primer site and UMIs were added. TCRdb independently ran MiXCR on the 5' RACE reads; one entry per CDR3 protein. The profile shows some 400,000 distinct CDR3 sequences, about 6.2% of them singletons. The data belong to a study of T cells after yellow fever vaccination. Study observations and caveats: After the booster, 96% of CD4 and more than 85% of CD8 primary-response clones were re-detected.

The source was PBMCs, collected 5 days after the yellow fever booster vaccination. This sequence originates from a young man who received the YFV17D yellow fever vaccine. The rearrangement uses TRBV24-1 and TRBJ2-5, with 7 nucleotides matching TRBD1. In nucleotides, the CDR3 is TGTGCCACAACTACAGGGGTGGAAGAGACCCAGTACTTC. Translation: CATTTGVEETQYF.